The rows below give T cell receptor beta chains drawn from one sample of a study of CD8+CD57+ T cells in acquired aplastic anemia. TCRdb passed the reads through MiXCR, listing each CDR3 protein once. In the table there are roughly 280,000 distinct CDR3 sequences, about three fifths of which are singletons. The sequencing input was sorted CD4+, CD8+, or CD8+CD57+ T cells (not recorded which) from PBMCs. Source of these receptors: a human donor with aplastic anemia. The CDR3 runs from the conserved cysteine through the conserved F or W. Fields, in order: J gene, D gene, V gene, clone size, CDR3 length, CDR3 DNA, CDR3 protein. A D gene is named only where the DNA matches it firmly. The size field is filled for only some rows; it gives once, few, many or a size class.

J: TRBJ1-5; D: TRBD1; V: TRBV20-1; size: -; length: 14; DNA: TGCAGTGCAACGACAGGGAAACTGGGTCAGCCCCAGCATTTT; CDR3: CSATTGKLGQPQHF
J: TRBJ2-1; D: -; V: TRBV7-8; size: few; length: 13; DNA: TGTGCCAGCAGCCCACAAGCCGTCAATGAGCAGTTCTTC; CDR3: CASSPQAVNEQFF
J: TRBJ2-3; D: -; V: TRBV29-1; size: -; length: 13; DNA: TGCAGCGTCCGGGTTTCTAGCACAGATACGCAGTATTTT; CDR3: CSVRVSSTDTQYF
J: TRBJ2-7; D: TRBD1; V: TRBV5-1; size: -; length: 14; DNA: TGCGCCAGCAGCCTTGGGACAGGGGGGTTCGAGCAGTACTTC; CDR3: CASSLGTGGFEQYF
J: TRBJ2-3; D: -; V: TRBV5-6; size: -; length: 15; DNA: TGTGCCAGCAGCTTGGACGGACATAGCACAGATACGCAGTATTTT; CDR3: CASSLDGHSTDTQYF
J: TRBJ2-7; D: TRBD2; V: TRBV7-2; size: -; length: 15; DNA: TGTGCCAGCAGCTTTGTAGCGGGAGAGGCTTACGAGCAGTACTTC; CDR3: CASSFVAGEAYEQYF
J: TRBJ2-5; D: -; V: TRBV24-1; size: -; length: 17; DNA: TGTGCCACCAGTGATTTGGGGGCAGGCGCCTCTCTGGAGACCCAGTACTTC; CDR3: CATSDLGAGASLETQYF
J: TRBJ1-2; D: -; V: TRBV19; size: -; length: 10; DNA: TGTGCCACCATGGGTTATGGCTACACCTTC; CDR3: CATMGYGYTF
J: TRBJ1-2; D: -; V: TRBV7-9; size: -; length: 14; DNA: TGTGCCACCAGCGGCTCGGGGCGCGACTATGGCTACACCTTC; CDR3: CATSGSGRDYGYTF
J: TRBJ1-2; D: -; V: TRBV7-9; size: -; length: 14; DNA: TGTGCCAGCAGATCCAGCGGACGGCAATATGGCTACACCTTC; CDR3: CASRSSGRQYGYTF
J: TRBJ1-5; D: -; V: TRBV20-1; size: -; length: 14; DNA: TGCAGTGCTAGAGATCCGGCATCCAATCAGCCCCAGCATTTT; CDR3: CSARDPASNQPQHF
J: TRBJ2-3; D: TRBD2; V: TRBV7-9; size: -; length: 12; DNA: TGTGCCAGCAGCTTCGGCGGGAGGGCGCAGTATTTT; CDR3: CASSFGGRAQYF
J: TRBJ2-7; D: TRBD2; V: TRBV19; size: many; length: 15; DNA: TGTGCCAGTGGACAACTACTAGCGGGAGGGCGCGAGCAGTACTTC; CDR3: CASGQLLAGGREQYF
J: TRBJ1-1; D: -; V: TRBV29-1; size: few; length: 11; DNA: TGCAGCGCCCTGGCCTGGACTGAAGCTTTCTTT; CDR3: CSALAWTEAFF
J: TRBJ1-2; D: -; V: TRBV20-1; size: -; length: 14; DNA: TGCAGTGCTGCAGGGGACCGCAGGGTCTATGGCTACACCTTC; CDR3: CSAAGDRRVYGYTF
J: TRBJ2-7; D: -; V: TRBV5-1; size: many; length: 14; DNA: TGCGCCAGCAGCGCTGCTGGGGGTGGCTACGAGCAGTACTTC; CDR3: CASSAAGGGYEQYF